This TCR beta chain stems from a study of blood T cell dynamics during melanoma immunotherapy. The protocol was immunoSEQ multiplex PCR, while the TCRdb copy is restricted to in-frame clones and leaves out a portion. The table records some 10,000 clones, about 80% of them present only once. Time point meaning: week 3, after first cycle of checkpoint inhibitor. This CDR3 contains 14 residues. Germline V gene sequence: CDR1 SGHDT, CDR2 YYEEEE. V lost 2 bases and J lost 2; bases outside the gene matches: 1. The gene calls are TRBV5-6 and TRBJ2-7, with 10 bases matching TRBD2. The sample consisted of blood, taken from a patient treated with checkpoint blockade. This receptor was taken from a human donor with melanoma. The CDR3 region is CASSLAGGPYEQYV. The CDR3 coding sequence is TGTGCCAGCAGCTTAGCGGGGGGGCCCTACGAGCAGTACGTC.